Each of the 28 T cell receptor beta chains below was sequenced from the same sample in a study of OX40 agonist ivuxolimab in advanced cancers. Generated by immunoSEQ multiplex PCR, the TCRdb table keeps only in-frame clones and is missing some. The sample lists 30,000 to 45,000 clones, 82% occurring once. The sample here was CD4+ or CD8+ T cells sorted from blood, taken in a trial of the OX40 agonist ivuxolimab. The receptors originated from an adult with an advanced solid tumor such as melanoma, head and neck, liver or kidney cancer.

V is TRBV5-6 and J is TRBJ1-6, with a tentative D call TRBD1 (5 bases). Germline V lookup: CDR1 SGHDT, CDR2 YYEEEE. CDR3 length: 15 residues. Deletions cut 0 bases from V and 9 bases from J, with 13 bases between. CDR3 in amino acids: CASSLDGREGSPLHF. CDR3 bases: TGTGCCAGCAGCTTGGACGGCAGGGAGGGTTCACCCCTCCACTTT.

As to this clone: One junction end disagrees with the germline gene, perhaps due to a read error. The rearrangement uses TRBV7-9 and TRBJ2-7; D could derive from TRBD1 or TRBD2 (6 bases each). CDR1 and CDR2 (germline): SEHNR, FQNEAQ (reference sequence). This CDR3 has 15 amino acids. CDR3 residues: CASSQEGGPPYEQYF. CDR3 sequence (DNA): TGCGCCAGCAGCCAAGAAGGGGGGCCCCCCTACGAGCAGTACTTC.

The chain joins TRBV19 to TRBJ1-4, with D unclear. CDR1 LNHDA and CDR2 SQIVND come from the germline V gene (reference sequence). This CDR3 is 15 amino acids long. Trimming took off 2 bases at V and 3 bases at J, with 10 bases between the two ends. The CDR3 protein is CASSIQGYANEKLFF. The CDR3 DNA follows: TGTGCCAGTAGTATACAAGGTTACGCTAATGAAAAACTGTTTTTT.

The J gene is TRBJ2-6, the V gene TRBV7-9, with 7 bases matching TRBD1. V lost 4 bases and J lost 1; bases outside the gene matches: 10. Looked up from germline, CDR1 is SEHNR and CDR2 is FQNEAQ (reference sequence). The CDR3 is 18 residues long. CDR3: CASSSGQPYFSGANVLTF. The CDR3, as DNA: TGTGCCAGCAGCTCGGGACAGCCGTATTTTTCTGGGGCCAACGTCCTGACTTTC.

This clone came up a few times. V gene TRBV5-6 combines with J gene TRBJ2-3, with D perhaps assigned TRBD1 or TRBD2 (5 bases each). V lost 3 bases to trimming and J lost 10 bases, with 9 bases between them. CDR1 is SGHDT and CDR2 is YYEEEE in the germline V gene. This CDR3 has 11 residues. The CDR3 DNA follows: TGTGCCAGCAGCTCCGGGGCGTCGCAGTATTTT. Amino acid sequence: CASSSGASQYF. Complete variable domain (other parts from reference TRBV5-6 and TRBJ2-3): DAGVTQSPTHLIKTRGQQVTLRCSPKSGHDTVSWYQQALGQGPQFIFQYYEEEERQRGNFPDRFSGHQFPNYSSELNVNALLLGDSALYLCASSSGASQYFGPGTRLTVL.

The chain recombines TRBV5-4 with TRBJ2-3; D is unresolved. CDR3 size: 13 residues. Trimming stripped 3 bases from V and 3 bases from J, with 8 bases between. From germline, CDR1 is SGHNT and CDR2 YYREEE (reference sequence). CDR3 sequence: CASSSRVTDTQYF. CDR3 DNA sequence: TGTGCCAGCAGCTCACGGGTAACAGATACGCAGTATTTT.

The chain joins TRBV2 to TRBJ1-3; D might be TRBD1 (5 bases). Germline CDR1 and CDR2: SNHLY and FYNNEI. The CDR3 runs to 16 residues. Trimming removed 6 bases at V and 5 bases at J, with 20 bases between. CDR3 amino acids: CASSLDNSGGRNTIYF. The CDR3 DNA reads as TGTGCCAGCAGCTTAGATAACAGCGGGGGTCGAAACACCATATATTTT.

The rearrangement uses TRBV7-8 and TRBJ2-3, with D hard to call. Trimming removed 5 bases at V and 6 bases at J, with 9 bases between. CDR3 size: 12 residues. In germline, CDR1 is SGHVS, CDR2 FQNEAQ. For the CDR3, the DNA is TGTGCCAGCAGCAACCGGCAGGATACGCAGTATTTT. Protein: CASSNRQDTQYF.

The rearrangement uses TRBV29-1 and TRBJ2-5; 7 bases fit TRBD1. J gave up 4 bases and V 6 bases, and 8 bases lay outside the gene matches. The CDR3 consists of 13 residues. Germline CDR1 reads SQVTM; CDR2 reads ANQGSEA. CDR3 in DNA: TGCAGCGTACCTCGACAGGGTTCAGAGACCCAGTACTTC. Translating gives CSVPRQGSETQYF.

The CDR3 reads CASSLVGASEQFF. The CDR3 DNA sequence: TGTGCCAGCAGCTTAGTAGGCGCAAGTGAGCAGTTCTTC. The J gene is TRBJ2-1, the V gene TRBV7-2; D gene unclear. This CDR3 has 13 amino acids. CDR1 and CDR2 from the germline V gene are SGHTA and FQGNSA. The germline V and J ends were trimmed by 1 base and 9 bases, with 10 bases remaining between them. Full variable domain (missing parts from reference TRBV7-2 and TRBJ2-1): GAGVSQSPSNKVTEKGKDVELRCDPISGHTALYWYRQSLGQGLEFLIYFQGNSAPDKSGLPSDRFSAERTGGSVSTLTIQRTQQEDSAVYLCASSLVGASEQFFGPGTRLTVL.

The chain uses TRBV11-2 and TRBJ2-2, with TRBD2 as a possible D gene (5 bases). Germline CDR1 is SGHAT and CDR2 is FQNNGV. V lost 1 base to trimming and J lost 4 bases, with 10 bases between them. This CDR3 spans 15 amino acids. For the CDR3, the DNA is TGTGCCAGCAGCTTAGGGTGGGCGGGCACCGGGGAGCTGTTTTTT. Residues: CASSLGWAGTGELFF.

The CDR3 protein is CASSESRGSYEQYF. CDR3 DNA: TGCGCCAGCAGTGAGAGTAGGGGCTCCTACGAGCAGTACTTC. The chain combines TRBV10-1 with TRBJ2-7; tentative D call: TRBD1 (5 bases). The CDR3 has 14 residues. V gave up 2 bases and J gave up 0 bases, with 8 bases separating them. CDR1 is WNHNN, CDR2 SYGVQD, per germline (reference sequence).

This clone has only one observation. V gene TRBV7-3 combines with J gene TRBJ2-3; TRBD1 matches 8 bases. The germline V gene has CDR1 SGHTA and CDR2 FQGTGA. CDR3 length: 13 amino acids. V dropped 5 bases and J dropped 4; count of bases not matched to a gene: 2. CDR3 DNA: TGTGCCAGCAGCCGGGACAGGTCAGATACGCAGTATTTT. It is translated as CASSRDRSDTQYF.

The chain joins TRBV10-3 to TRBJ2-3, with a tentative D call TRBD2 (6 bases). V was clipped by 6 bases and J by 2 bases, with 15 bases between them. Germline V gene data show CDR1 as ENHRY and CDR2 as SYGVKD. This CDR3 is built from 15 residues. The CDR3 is CAISLSGDYTDTQYF. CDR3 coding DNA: TGTGCCATCAGCCTGTCGGGGGATTACACAGATACGCAGTATTTT.

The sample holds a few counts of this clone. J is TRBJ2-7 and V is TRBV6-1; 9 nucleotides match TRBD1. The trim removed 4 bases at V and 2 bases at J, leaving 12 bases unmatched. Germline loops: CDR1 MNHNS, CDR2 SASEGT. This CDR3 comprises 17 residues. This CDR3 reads CASSALLGDRVTYEQYF. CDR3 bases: TGTGCCAGCAGTGCATTGCTTGGGGACAGGGTTACCTACGAGCAGTACTTC.

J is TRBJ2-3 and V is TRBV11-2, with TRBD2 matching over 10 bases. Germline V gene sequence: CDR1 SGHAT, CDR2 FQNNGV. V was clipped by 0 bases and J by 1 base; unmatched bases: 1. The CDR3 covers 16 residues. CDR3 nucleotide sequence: TGTGCCAGCAGCTTAGAGAGCGGGGGGGGCACAGATACGCAGTATTTT. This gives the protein CASSLESGGGTDTQYF.

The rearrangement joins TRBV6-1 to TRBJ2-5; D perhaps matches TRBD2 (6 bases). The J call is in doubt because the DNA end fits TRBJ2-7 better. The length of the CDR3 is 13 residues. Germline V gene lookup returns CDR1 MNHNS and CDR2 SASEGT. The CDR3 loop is CASSEGLAYEQYF. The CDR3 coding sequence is TGTGCCAGCAGTGAGGGACTGGCCTACGAGCAGTACTTC.

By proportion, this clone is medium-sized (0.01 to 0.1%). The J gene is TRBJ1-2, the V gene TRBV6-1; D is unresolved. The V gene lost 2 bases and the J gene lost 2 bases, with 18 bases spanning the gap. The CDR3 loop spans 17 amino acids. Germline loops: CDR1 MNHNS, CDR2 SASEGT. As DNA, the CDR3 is TGTGCCAGCAGTGAAACCTACGGCCTCACTTCGAACTATGGCTACACCTTC. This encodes CASSETYGLTSNYGYTF.

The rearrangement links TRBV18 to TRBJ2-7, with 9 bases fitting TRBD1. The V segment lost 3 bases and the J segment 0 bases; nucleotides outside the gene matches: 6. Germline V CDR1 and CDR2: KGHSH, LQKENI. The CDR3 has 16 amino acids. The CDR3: CASSPPGTGSSYEQYF. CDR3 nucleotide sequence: TGTGCCAGCTCACCTCCCGGGACAGGGAGCTCCTACGAGCAGTACTTC.

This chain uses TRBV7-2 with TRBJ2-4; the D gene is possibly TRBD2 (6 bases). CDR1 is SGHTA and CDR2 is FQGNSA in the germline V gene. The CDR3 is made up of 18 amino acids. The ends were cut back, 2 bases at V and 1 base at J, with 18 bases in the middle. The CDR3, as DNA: TGTGCCAGCAGCTTACCAAGACTAGATCTTCTCGCCAAAAACATTCAGTACTTC. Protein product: CASSLPRLDLLAKNIQYF.

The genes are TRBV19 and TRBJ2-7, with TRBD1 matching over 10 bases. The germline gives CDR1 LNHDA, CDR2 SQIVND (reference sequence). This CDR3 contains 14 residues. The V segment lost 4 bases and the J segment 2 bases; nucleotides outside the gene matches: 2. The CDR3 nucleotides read TGTGCCAGTAGTAGGACAGGGGGGCCCTACGAGCAGTACTTC. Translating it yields CASSRTGGPYEQYF.

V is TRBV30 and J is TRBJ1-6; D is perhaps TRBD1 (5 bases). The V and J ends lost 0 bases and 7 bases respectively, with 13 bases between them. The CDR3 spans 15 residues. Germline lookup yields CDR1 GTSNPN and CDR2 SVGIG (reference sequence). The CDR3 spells CAWSVPGGNNSPLHF. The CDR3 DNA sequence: TGTGCCTGGAGTGTACCCGGGGGGAACAATTCACCCCTCCACTTT.

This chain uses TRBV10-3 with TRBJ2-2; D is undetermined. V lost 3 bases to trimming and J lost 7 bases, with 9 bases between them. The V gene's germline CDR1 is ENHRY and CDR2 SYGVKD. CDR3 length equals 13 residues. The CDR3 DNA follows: TGTGCCATCAGTGATGTCAGAAGCGGGGAGCTGTTTTTT. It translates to CAISDVRSGELFF.

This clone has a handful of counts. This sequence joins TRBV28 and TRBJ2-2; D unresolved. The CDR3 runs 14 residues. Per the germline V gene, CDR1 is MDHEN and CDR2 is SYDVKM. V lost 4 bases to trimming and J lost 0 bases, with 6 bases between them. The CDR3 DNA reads TGTGCCAGCAGTTCGGGCCCGAACACCGGGGAGCTGTTTTTT. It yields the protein CASSSGPNTGELFF.

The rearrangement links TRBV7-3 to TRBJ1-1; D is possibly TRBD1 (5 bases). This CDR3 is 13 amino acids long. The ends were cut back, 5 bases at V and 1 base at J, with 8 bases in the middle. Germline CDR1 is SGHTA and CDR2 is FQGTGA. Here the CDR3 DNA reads TGTGCCAGCAGCCGACAGCCGAACACTGAAGCTTTCTTT. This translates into CASSRQPNTEAFF.

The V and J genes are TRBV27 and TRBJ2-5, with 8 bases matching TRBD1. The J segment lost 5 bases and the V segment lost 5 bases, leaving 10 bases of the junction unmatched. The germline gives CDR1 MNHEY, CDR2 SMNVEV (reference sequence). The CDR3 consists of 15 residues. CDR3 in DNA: TGTGCCAGCAGTCGTTCCGACAGGGGAAAGGAGACCCAGTACTTC. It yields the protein CASSRSDRGKETQYF.

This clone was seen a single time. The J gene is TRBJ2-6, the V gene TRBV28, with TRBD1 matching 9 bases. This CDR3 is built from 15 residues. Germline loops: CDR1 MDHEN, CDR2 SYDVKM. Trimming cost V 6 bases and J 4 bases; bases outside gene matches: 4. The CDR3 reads CASRRDRAGANVLTF. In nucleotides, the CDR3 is TGTGCCAGCAGGAGGGACAGGGCCGGGGCCAACGTCCTGACTTTC. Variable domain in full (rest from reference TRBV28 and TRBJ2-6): DVKVTQSSRYLVKRTGEKVFLECVQDMDHENMFWYRQDPGLGLRLIYFSYDVKMKEKGDIPEGYSVSREKKERFSLILESASTNQTSMYLCASRRDRAGANVLTFGAGSRLTVL.

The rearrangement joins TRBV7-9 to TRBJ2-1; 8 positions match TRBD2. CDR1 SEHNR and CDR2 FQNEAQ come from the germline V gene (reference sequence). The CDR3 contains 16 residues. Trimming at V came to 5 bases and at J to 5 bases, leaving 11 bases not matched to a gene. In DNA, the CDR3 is TGTGCCAGCAGCGCACGCTTAAGGACTAGCAACAATGAGCAGTTCTTC. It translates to CASSARLRTSNNEQFF.